This T cell receptor (beta chain) emerged from a study of control samples from healthy donors and cancer patients. Trimming shortened V by 1 base and J by 8 bases, and 11 bases separated the two germline ends. Germline CDR1 and CDR2: SNHLY and FYNNEI. The CDR3 has 13 amino acids. Sequencing used immunoSEQ multiplex PCR; TCRdb keeps in-frame clones, though not all of them. The table records roughly 120,000 clones, around nine tenths of them present only once. This clonotype originated in a human donor in good health. The donor label of this sample is uncertain. The sequenced sample consisted of blood. The V and J genes are TRBV2 and TRBJ1-1, with D tentatively TRBD1 (5 bases). CDR3: CASSEGFGGEAFF. The CDR3 bases are TGTGCCAGCAGTGAAGGGTTCGGGGGGGAAGCTTTCTTT.